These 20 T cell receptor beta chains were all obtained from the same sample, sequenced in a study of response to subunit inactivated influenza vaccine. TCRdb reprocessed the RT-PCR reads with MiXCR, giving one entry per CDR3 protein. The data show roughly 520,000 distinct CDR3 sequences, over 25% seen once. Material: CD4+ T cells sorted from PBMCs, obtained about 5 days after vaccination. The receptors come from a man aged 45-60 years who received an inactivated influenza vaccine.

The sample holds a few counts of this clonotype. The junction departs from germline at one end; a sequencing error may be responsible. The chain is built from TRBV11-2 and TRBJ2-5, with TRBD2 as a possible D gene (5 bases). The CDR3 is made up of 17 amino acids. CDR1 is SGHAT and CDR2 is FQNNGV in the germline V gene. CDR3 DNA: TGTGCCAGCAGCCTAGAATCCGGGATAAATATTCGAGAGACCCAGTACTTC. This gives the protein CASSLESGINIRETQYF. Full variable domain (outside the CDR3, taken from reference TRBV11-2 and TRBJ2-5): EAGVAQSPRYKIIEKRQSVAFWCNPISGHATLYWYQQILGQGPKLLIQFQNNGVVDDSQLPKDRFSAERLKGVDSTLKIQPAKLEDSAVYLCASSLESGINIRETQYFGPGTRLLVL.

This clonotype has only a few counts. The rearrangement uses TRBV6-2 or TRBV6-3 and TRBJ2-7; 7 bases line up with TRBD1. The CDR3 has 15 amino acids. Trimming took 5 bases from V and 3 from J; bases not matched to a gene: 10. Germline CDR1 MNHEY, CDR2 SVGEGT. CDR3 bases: TGTGCCAGCAGTGACCGACAGGGCGGCTACTACGAGCAGTACTTC. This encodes CASSDRQGGYYEQYF.

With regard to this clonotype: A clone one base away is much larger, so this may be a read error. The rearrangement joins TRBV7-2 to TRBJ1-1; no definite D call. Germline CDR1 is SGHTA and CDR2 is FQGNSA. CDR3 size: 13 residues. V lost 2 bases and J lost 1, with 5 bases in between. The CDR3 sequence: CASSLWANTEAFF. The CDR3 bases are TGTGCCAGCAGCTTATGGGCGAACACTGAAGCTTTCTTT. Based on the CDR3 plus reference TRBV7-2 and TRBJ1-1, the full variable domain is GAGVSQSPSNKVTEKGKDVELRCDPISGHTALYWYRQSLGQGLEFLIYFQGNSAPDKSGLPSDRFSAERTGGSVSTLTIQRTQQEDSAVYLCASSLWANTEAFFGQGTRLTVV.

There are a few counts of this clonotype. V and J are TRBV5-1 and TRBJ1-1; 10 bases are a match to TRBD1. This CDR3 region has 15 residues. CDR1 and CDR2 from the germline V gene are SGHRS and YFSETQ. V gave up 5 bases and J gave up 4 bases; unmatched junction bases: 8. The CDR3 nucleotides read TGCGCCAGCAGAGAACGGACAGGGGGGTCCACTGAAGCTTTCTTT. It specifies CASRERTGGSTEAFF.

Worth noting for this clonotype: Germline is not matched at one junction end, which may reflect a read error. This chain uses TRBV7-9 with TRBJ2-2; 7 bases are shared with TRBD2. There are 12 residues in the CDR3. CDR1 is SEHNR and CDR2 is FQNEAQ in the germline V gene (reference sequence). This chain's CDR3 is CGGGLDTGELFF. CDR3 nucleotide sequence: TGCGGGGGAGGGCTGGACACCGGGGAGCTGTTTTTT.

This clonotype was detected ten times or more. CDR3 loop: CASTSSGANVLTF. CDR3 nucleotides: TGTGCCAGCACGAGCTCTGGGGCCAACGTCCTGACTTTC. The gene calls are TRBV12-3 or TRBV12-4 and TRBJ2-6, with no clear D. V lost 7 bases and J 0 bases, leaving 4 bases between the germline ends. The CDR3 runs 13 residues.

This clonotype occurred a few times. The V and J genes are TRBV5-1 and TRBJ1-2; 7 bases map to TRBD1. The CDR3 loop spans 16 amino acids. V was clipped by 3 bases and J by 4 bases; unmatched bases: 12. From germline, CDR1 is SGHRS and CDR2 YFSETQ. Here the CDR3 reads CASSSMDRRKSYGYTF. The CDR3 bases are TGCGCCAGCAGCTCGATGGACAGGCGAAAGTCCTATGGCTACACCTTC.

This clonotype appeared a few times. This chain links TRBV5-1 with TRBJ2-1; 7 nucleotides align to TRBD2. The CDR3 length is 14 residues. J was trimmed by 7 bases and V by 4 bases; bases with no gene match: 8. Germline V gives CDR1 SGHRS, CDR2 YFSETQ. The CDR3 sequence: CASSPGGVENEQFF. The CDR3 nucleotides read TGCGCCAGCAGCCCGGGGGGAGTGGAGAATGAGCAGTTCTTC.

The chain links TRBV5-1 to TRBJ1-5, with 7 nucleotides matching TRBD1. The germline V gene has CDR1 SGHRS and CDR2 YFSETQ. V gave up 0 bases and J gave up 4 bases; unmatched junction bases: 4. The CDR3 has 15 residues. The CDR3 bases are TGCGCCAGCAGCTTGGAGGGACAGAAAAATCAGCCCCAGCATTTT. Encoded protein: CASSLEGQKNQPQHF.

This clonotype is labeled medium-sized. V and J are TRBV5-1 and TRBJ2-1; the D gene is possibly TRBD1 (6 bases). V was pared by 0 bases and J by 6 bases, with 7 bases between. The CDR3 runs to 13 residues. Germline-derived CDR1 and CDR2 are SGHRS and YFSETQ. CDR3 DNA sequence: TGCGCCAGCAGCTTGGGGACAGTCAATGAGCAGTTCTTC. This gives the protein CASSLGTVNEQFF.

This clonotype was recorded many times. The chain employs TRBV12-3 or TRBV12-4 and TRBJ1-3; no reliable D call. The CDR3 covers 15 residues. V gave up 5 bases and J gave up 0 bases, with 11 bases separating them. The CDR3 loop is CASSPRHSSGNTIYF. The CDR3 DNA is TGTGCCAGCAGTCCCCGACATAGCTCTGGAAACACCATATATTTT.

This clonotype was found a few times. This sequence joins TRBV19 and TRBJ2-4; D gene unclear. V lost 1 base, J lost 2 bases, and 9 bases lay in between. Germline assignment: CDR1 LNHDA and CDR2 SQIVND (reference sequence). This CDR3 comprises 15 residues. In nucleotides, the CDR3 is TGTGCCAGTAGTATAGGGCGACTCACCAAAAACATTCAGTACTTC. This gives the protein CASSIGRLTKNIQYF.

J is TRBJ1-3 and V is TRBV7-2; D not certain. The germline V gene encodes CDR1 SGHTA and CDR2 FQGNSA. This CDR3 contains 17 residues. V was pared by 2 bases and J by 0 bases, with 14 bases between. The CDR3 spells CASSLRRGLSSGNTIYF. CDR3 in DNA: TGTGCCAGCAGCTTAAGGCGAGGCTTAAGCTCTGGAAACACCATATATTTT.

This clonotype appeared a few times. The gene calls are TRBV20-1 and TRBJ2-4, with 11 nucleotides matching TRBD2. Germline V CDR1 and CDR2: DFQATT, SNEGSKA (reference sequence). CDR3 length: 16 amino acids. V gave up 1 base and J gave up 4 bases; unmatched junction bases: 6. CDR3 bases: TGCAGTGCTAGAGCCGCACTAGCGGGGGAAAAAAACATTCAGTACTTC. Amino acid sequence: CSARAALAGEKNIQYF.

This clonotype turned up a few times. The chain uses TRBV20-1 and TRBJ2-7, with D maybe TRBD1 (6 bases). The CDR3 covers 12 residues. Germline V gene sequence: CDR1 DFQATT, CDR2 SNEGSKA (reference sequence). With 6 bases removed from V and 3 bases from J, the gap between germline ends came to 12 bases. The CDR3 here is CSAQGSGYEQYF. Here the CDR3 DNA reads TGCAGTGCCCAGGGGTCCGGCTACGAGCAGTACTTC.

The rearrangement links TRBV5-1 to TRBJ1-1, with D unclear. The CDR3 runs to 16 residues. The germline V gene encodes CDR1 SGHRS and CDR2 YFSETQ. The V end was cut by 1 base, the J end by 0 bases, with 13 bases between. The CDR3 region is CASSLLSAGLNTEAFF. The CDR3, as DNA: TGCGCCAGCAGCTTGTTATCAGCAGGATTGAACACTGAAGCTTTCTTT.

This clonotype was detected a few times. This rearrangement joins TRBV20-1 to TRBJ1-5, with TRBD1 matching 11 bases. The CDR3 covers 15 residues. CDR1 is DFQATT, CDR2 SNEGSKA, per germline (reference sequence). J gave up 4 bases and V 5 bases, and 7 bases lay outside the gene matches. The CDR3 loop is CSALSGTGGNQPQHF. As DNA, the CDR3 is TGCAGTGCTCTATCCGGGACAGGGGGAAATCAGCCCCAGCATTTT.

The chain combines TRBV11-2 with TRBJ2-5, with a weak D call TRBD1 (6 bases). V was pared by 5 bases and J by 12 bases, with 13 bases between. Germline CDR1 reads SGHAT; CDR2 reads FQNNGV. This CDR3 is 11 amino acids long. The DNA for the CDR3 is TGTGCCAGCAGCCCAGGACAGTCAAAGTACTTC. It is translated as CASSPGQSKYF.

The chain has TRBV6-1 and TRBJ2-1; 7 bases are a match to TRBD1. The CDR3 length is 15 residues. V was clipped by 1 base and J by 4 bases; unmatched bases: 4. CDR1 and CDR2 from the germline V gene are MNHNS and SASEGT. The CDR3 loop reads CASSEEGAPYNEQFF. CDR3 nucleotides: TGTGCCAGCAGTGAAGAGGGGGCGCCTTACAATGAGCAGTTCTTC.

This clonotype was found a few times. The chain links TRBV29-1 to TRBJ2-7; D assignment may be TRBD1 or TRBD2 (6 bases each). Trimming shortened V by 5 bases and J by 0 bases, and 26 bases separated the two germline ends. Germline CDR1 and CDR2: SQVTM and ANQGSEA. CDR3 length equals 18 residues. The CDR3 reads CSVYIRRRRGPSSYEQYF. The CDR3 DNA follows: TGCAGCGTTTATATAAGGCGTCGTCGGGGGCCGAGCTCCTACGAGCAGTACTTC.